Listed below are T cell receptor beta chains from one sample, sequenced in a study of blood T cell repertoires in COVID-19. Generated by immunoSEQ multiplex PCR, the TCRdb table keeps only in-frame clones and is missing some. The table has a few hundred thousand clones, over 75% seen once. The sequenced sample consisted of PBMCs or T cells enriched from blood (not recorded which). The receptors originated from a man aged 30 to 45 who had recovered from COVID-19. Each CDR3 is given with its conserved first and last residue. D genes are given only for firm matches. Expanded clones get a size class; other rows say once, few or many, or leave the size out.

D	J	size	V	DNA	CDR3
NA	TRBJ1-1	NA	TRBV6-5	TGTGCCAGCAGTTGGAACAGTATCACAGCAAACACTGAAGCTTTCTTT	CASSWNSITANTEAFF
TRBD1	TRBJ2-7	NA	TRBV6-5	TGTGCCAGCATTAAAACGGGGACAGGGGGTTTCGAGCAGTACTTC	CASIKTGTGGFEQYF
NA	TRBJ1-2	NA	TRBV5-6	TGTGCCAGCAGCCCAGAGACAGGCTGGAACTATGGCTACACCTTC	CASSPETGWNYGYTF
NA	TRBJ2-7	NA	TRBV6-5	TGTGCCAGCAGGCCGCAGGGTATTCGGTCCTACGAGCAGTACTTC	CASRPQGIRSYEQYF
TRBD1	TRBJ2-7	NA	TRBV6-5	TGTGCCAGCAGGGAGGGACAGGGATTCCCCTACGAGCAGTACTTC	CASREGQGFPYEQYF
NA	TRBJ2-5	NA	TRBV18	TGTGCCAGCTCATCTCAACAGGGACAAGAGACCCAGTACTTC	CASSSQQGQETQYF
NA	TRBJ2-7	NA	TRBV6-2/TRBV6-3	TGTGCCAGCAGTCAAACGCCCTTTTCGGGGGGCGGGCGGTCCTACGAGCAGTACTTC	CASSQTPFSGGGRSYEQYF
TRBD1	TRBJ2-7	NA	TRBV18	TGTGCCAGCTCACCGGGCAGGGGGCGCGAGCAGTACTTC	CASSPGRGREQYF
TRBD1	TRBJ2-1	NA	TRBV6-2/TRBV6-3	TGTGCCAGCAGCCATAACCCGGGACAGGGAAGGGATGAGCAGTTCTTC	CASSHNPGQGRDEQFF
NA	TRBJ2-7	NA	TRBV6-5	TGTGCCAGCAGTTACTCTTTAGAAAAGAACGAGCAGTACTTC	CASSYSLEKNEQYF
NA	TRBJ2-5	NA	TRBV10-1	TGCGCCAGCAGTGAACGGAGGGGGACCCAGTACTTC	CASSERRGTQYF
TRBD2	TRBJ2-1	NA	TRBV5-1	TGCGCCAGCAGCTATCTAGCGGCGAGCTCCTACAATGAGCAGTTCTTC	CASSYLAASSYNEQFF
NA	TRBJ2-2	once	TRBV7-8	TGTGCCAGCAGCTTGTGGAAGGGCGGGGACACCGGGGAGCTGTTTTTT	CASSLWKGGDTGELFF
NA	TRBJ1-1	NA	TRBV2	TGTGCCAGCAGTAATGGACAGCAGAACACTGAAGCTTTCTTT	CASSNGQQNTEAFF
NA	TRBJ2-2	NA	TRBV18	TGTGCCAGCTCCACCCTCGGGAACACCGGGGAGCTGTTTTTT	CASSTLGNTGELFF
NA	TRBJ1-4	NA	TRBV7-8	TGTGCCAGCAGCTTGAACCAGGCCGCAACTAATGAAAAACTGTTTTTT	CASSLNQAATNEKLFF
NA	TRBJ2-3	NA	TRBV18	TGTGCCAGCTCACCACACGCACTAGCTGTCACAGATACGCAGTATTTT	CASSPHALAVTDTQYF
NA	TRBJ1-1	NA	TRBV3-1/TRBV3-2	TGTGCCAGCAGCCAGGGACACTCGAACACTGAAGCTTTCTTT	CASSQGHSNTEAFF
NA	TRBJ1-1	NA	TRBV6-2/TRBV6-3	TGTGCCAGCAGTATCACGAGGGCCACTGAAGCTTTCTTT	CASSITRATEAFF
NA	TRBJ1-5	NA	TRBV5-1	TGCGCCAGCAGCTTGGGAGGCAGCAATCAGCCCCAGCATTTT	CASSLGGSNQPQHF
TRBD1	TRBJ1-6	NA	TRBV14	TGTGCCAGCAGTTTTTTACAGGGGAATTCACCCCTCCACTTT	CASSFLQGNSPLHF
NA	TRBJ1-2	NA	TRBV5-4	TGTGCCAGCAGCTTACAGGGTTCGAGGGGCTACACCTTC	CASSLQGSRGYTF
TRBD1	TRBJ1-2	NA	TRBV7-9	TGTGCCAGCAGCTTAGCTCGGAGGGGGCGGAACTATGGCTACACCTTC	CASSLARRGRNYGYTF
TRBD1	TRBJ2-1	NA	TRBV7-9	TGTGCCAGCAGCTTAGCGGCGGGGCAGGGGGCCGGGGAGCAGTTCTTC	CASSLAAGQGAGEQFF
NA	TRBJ1-3	once	TRBV6-4	TGTGCCAGCTATAAGACAGGACCTGTAAACTCTGGAAACACCATATATTTT	CASYKTGPVNSGNTIYF